Listed below are T cell receptor beta chains from one sample, sequenced in a study of a mutant IDH1 vaccine in newly diagnosed glioma. Here immunoSEQ multiplex PCR was the method, and the copy in TCRdb shows in-frame clones only, minus some. Counted here are just over 65,000 clones, over 75% occurring once; the ten biggest clones make up more than 10%. These TCRs' antigens remain unknown. The specimen was PBMCs, collected from a glioma patient whose treatment included an IDH1 peptide vaccine. Receptors originate from a man younger than 30 with glioma. Each CDR3 is given with its conserved first and last residue.

J gene: TRBJ1-1
V gene: TRBV9
CDR3 length: 13
CDR3 protein: CASSSGPTGEAFF

J gene: TRBJ2-5
V gene: TRBV5-1
CDR3 length: 15
CDR3 protein: CASSLWGYNQETQYF

J gene: TRBJ1-1
V gene: TRBV4-3
CDR3 length: 16
CDR3 protein: CASSPFAGLMNTEAFF

J gene: TRBJ1-1
V gene: TRBV4-1
CDR3 length: 16
CDR3 protein: CASSPHGPLPNTEAFF

J gene: TRBJ1-4
V gene: TRBV19
CDR3 length: 13
CDR3 protein: CASSTANKEKLFF

J gene: TRBJ1-1
V gene: TRBV4-2
CDR3 length: 15
CDR3 protein: CASSQDRGHYTEAFF

J gene: TRBJ1-5
V gene: TRBV4-3
CDR3 length: 15
CDR3 protein: CASSQVLQGNQPQHF

J gene: TRBJ1-2
V gene: TRBV10-3
CDR3 length: 14
CDR3 protein: CAISEDRGLSGYTF

J gene: TRBJ1-2
V gene: TRBV2
CDR3 length: 14
CDR3 protein: CASSRQGGRVGYTF

J gene: TRBJ1-1
V gene: TRBV5-6
CDR3 length: 11
CDR3 protein: CASSGNTEAFF

J gene: TRBJ2-7
V gene: TRBV5-1
CDR3 length: 11
CDR3 protein: CASSLTGEQYF

J gene: TRBJ2-3
V gene: TRBV10-3
CDR3 length: 14
CDR3 protein: CAISGQGNADTQYF

J gene: TRBJ2-7
V gene: TRBV5-8
CDR3 length: 16
CDR3 protein: CASSLAEGGPPREQYF